These 24 T cell receptor beta chains originate from one sample sequenced in a study of cytomegalovirus exposure and HLA in healthy donors. The PCR had 60 Vbeta and 13 Jbeta primers. This table comes from immunoSEQ multiplex PCR, and its TCRdb copy is limited to in-frame clones, with some not included. Here the sample spans more than 90,000 clones, 75% to 90% being singletons. Sequencing input: PBMCs. The receptors stem from a man aged 25-45 years in good health and CMV-seronegative.

The CDR3 bases are TGTGCCAGCAGTGTAGTCTCGGGACAGGGTACGGGCTACACCTTC. Its translation: CASSVVSGQGTGYTF. The chain is built from TRBV2 and TRBJ1-2; 9 bases match TRBD1. The CDR3 has 15 amino acids. J lost 8 bases, V lost 4 bases, and 11 bases had no gene match. In germline, CDR1 is SNHLY, CDR2 FYNNEI.

V and J are TRBV19 and TRBJ2-7, with 13 positions matching TRBD2. J was trimmed by 4 bases and V by 8 bases; bases with no gene match: 11. Germline lookup yields CDR1 LNHDA and CDR2 SQIVND (reference sequence). The CDR3 sequence is 16 residues long. The CDR3 sequence: CASQGTSGIGSYEQYF. The CDR3 DNA is TGTGCCAGTCAAGGGACTAGCGGGATCGGGTCGTACGAGCAGTACTTC.

The V call is TRBV10-3, the J call TRBJ1-5, with TRBD1 matching over 7 bases. Per germline, CDR1 ENHRY and CDR2 SYGVKD. The CDR3 is made up of 16 amino acids. V was pared by 2 bases and J by 0 bases, with 4 bases of the junction left unmatched. The CDR3 is CAISERTGLSNQPQHF. CDR3 nucleotides: TGTGCCATCAGTGAGCGGACAGGCCTTAGCAATCAGCCCCAGCATTTT.

J is TRBJ2-7 and V is TRBV5-1; D ambiguous. Germline V gene data show CDR1 as SGHRS and CDR2 as YFSETQ. V gave up 0 bases and J gave up 0 bases, with 10 bases separating them. CDR3 length: 15 residues. The CDR3 nucleotides read TGCGCCAGCAGCTTGGTCGCAGGAAGCTCCTACGAGCAGTACTTC. It translates to CASSLVAGSSYEQYF.

The rearrangement uses TRBV4-1 and TRBJ2-7, with 11 bases fitting TRBD2. V was clipped by 5 bases and J by 2 bases; unmatched bases: 17. The CDR3 has 19 residues. Germline CDR1 is MGHRA and CDR2 is YSYEKL. The DNA for the CDR3 is TGCGCCAGCAGCTTACGCCCTAGCGGGGGGCCGGAACTGACCTACGAGCAGTACTTC. It is translated as CASSLRPSGGPELTYEQYF.

This chain connects TRBV7-9 to TRBJ1-3; maybe TRBD1 (5 bases). V dropped 3 bases and J dropped 6 bases, with 12 bases sitting between them. CDR1 and CDR2 from the germline V gene are SEHNR and FQNEAQ (reference sequence). This CDR3 has 14 amino acids. CDR3 residues: CASSFGREENTIYF. The CDR3 DNA sequence: TGTGCCAGCAGCTTCGGCAGGGAAGAAAACACCATATATTTT.

This sequence joins TRBV11-3 and TRBJ2-7; TRBD1 agrees at 9 bases. J lost 5 bases, V lost 5 bases, and 4 bases had no gene match. Germline values: CDR1 SGHNT, CDR2 YENEEA. This CDR3 region has 13 residues. CDR3 protein: CASSSGTGNEQYF. For the CDR3, the DNA is TGTGCCAGCAGCAGCGGGACAGGGAACGAGCAGTACTTC.

This clone has only one observation. This sequence joins TRBV29-1 and TRBJ2-1, with D possibly TRBD1 on 5 matching bases. The CDR3 is 12 residues long. In germline, CDR1 is SQVTM, CDR2 ANQGSEA. V lost 2 bases to trimming and J lost 6 bases, with 8 bases between them. The CDR3 sequence is CSVEKDSNEQFF. The DNA for the CDR3 is TGCAGCGTTGAAAAAGACAGCAATGAGCAGTTCTTC.

V gene TRBV5-1 combines with J gene TRBJ1-2; 7 nucleotides align to TRBD1. V shed 3 bases, J shed 6 bases, and the junction held 8 bases outside the gene matches. This CDR3 is 14 amino acids long. Germline V gene lookup returns CDR1 SGHRS and CDR2 YFSETQ. CDR3 in amino acids: CASSSTGEIDGYTF. The CDR3 DNA is TGCGCCAGCAGCTCCACAGGGGAAATCGATGGCTACACCTTC.

The chain carries TRBV4-2 and TRBJ2-5; the D gene is possibly TRBD1 (5 bases). Trimming took off 2 bases at V and 0 bases at J, with 7 bases between the two ends. The CDR3 is 14 amino acids. Germline values: CDR1 LGHNA, CDR2 YNFKEQ. CDR3 sequence (DNA): TGTGCCAGCAGCCAACAGGGCGACCAAGAGACCCAGTACTTC. It codes for CASSQQGDQETQYF.

This chain connects TRBV27 to TRBJ2-1, with D tentatively TRBD1 (6 bases). The CDR3 is 16 amino acids. V lost 0 bases and J lost 2, with 11 bases in between. Germline assignment: CDR1 MNHEY and CDR2 SMNVEV (reference sequence). CDR3 DNA sequence: TGTGCCAGCAGTTTATCAGGCAGGGGCCCCTACAATGAGCAGTTCTTC. It yields the protein CASSLSGRGPYNEQFF.

This chain joins TRBV9 and TRBJ2-2, with 9 bases lining up with TRBD1. The CDR3 has 15 amino acids. CDR1 and CDR2 (germline): SGDLS, YYNGEE. J lost 6 bases, V lost 5 bases, and 8 bases had no gene match. CDR3 protein: CASRPGTGWPGELFF. The DNA of the CDR3 is TGTGCCAGCAGACCAGGGACAGGGTGGCCCGGGGAGCTGTTTTTT.

The V call is TRBV4-1, the J call TRBJ1-2, with 7 nucleotides matching TRBD1. V lost 6 bases to trimming and J lost 2 bases; unmatched junction nucleotides: 3. This CDR3 has 13 residues. Germline CDR1 MGHRA, CDR2 YSYEKL. The CDR3, as DNA: TGCGCCAGCAGTACGACAGGGAACTATGGCTACACCTTC. Translated: CASSTTGNYGYTF.

The chain has TRBV7-8 and TRBJ2-5, with 12 bases aligning to TRBD2. Germline loops: CDR1 SGHVS, CDR2 FQNEAQ. This CDR3 region has 18 residues. Losses at the gene ends were 1 base for V and 5 bases for J; bases not matched to a gene: 11. CDR3 coding DNA: TGTGCCAGCAGCTTAGTTGATCAGACTAGCGGGGGTTGGGAGACCCAGTACTTC. Encoded protein: CASSLVDQTSGGWETQYF.

The chain recombines TRBV30 with TRBJ2-7; the match to TRBD2 covers 10 bases. CDR1 and CDR2 from the germline V gene are GTSNPN and SVGIG (reference sequence). V shed 2 bases, J shed 3 bases, and the junction held 13 bases outside the gene matches. The CDR3 covers 17 residues. In nucleotides, the CDR3 is TGTGCCTGGAGTAAGACTCTTTGGCTAGCGGGAGACTACGAGCAGTACTTC. The encoded protein is CAWSKTLWLAGDYEQYF.

V gene TRBV4-3 combines with J gene TRBJ2-5, with D maybe TRBD1 (6 bases). Trimming took off 0 bases at V and 5 bases at J, with 19 bases between the two ends. Germline CDR1 is LGHNA and CDR2 is YSLEER. CDR3 length: 17 residues. The CDR3 here is CASSQDQAGVDGETQYF. The DNA for the CDR3 is TGCGCCAGCAGCCAAGATCAAGCAGGGGTAGATGGGGAGACCCAGTACTTC.

The chain uses TRBV7-9 and TRBJ1-5; TRBD1 matches at 9 bases. There are 14 residues in the CDR3. CDR1 SEHNR and CDR2 FQNEAQ come from the germline V gene (reference sequence). J lost 2 bases, V lost 5 bases, and 1 base had no gene match. The CDR3 bases are TGTGCCAGCAGCCGGACAGGGGGCAATCAGCCCCAGCATTTT. Protein: CASSRTGGNQPQHF. Filled out from reference TRBV7-9 and TRBJ1-5, the complete variable domain reads DTGVSQNPRHKITKRGQNVTFRCDPISEHNRLYWYRQTLGQGPEFLTYFQNEAQLEKSRLLSDRFSAERPKGSFSTLEIQRTEQGDSAMYLCASSRTGGNQPQHFGDGTRLSIL.

The chain combines TRBV25-1 with TRBJ2-1; a weak D match, TRBD1 (6 bases). Looked up from germline, CDR1 is MGHDK and CDR2 is SYGVNS. With 7 bases removed from V and 8 bases from J, the gap between germline ends came to 12 bases. The CDR3 has 12 amino acids. Written as DNA, the CDR3 is TGTGCCAGCACTATAGGGGGAGATGAGCAGTTCTTC. This encodes CASTIGGDEQFF.

The genes are TRBV4-2 and TRBJ2-1; 8 bases are shared with TRBD2. This CDR3 has 16 amino acids. The germline CDR1 and CDR2 sequences are LGHNA and YNFKEQ. With 2 bases clipped from V and 9 bases from J, the junction kept 12 bases outside the gene matches. In nucleotides, the CDR3 is TGTGCCAGCAGCCAACCCGGTCGGGAGGGCCGTGGTGAGCAGTTCTTC. It specifies CASSQPGREGRGEQFF.

The rearrangement joins TRBV30 to TRBJ2-3; 13 bases agree with TRBD2. The length of the CDR3 is 17 residues. CDR1 GTSNPN and CDR2 SVGIG come from the germline V gene (reference sequence). V lost 7 bases to trimming and J lost 3 bases; unmatched junction nucleotides: 13. CDR3: CAYELAGGPPGTDTQYF. The CDR3 coding sequence is TGTGCCTATGAACTAGCGGGAGGGCCCCCGGGTACAGATACGCAGTATTTT.

The chain joins TRBV11-3 to TRBJ1-1, with D unclear. The CDR3 is 14 residues long. Trimming took 3 bases from V and 4 from J, leaving 12 bases between them. Germline V gene data show CDR1 as SGHNT and CDR2 as YENEEA. CDR3 in amino acids: CASSFSGDGTEAFF. CDR3 DNA: TGTGCCAGCAGCTTTAGCGGGGATGGCACTGAAGCTTTCTTT.

This clone turned up a few times. V gene TRBV7-6 combines with J gene TRBJ2-3; TRBD2 agrees at 13 bases. The V segment lost 0 bases and the J segment 2 bases; nucleotides outside the gene matches: 5. CDR3 size: 18 residues. Germline V gene sequence: CDR1 SGHVS, CDR2 FNYEAQ. This CDR3 reads CASSLAGLAGDYTDTQYF. The CDR3 region has the DNA TGTGCCAGCAGCTTAGCAGGACTAGCGGGGGATTACACAGATACGCAGTATTTT.

The V and J genes are TRBV11-2 and TRBJ2-3; TRBD2 matches at 10 bases. Unmatched junction bases numbered 0, after V lost 2 bases and J lost 1 base. This CDR3 comprises 15 residues. CDR1 and CDR2 (germline): SGHAT, FQNNGV. For the CDR3, the DNA is TGTGCCAGCAGCTTACTAGCGGGAGGCACAGATACGCAGTATTTT. It codes for CASSLLAGGTDTQYF.

J is TRBJ1-5 and V is TRBV6-5, with unresolved D. V was clipped by 7 bases and J by 1 base, with 14 bases between them. From germline, CDR1 is MNHEY and CDR2 SVGAGI. CDR3 length equals 15 residues. The CDR3 protein is CASKAEVRSNQPQHF. The CDR3, as DNA: TGTGCCAGCAAGGCGGAGGTCCGGAGCAATCAGCCCCAGCATTTT.